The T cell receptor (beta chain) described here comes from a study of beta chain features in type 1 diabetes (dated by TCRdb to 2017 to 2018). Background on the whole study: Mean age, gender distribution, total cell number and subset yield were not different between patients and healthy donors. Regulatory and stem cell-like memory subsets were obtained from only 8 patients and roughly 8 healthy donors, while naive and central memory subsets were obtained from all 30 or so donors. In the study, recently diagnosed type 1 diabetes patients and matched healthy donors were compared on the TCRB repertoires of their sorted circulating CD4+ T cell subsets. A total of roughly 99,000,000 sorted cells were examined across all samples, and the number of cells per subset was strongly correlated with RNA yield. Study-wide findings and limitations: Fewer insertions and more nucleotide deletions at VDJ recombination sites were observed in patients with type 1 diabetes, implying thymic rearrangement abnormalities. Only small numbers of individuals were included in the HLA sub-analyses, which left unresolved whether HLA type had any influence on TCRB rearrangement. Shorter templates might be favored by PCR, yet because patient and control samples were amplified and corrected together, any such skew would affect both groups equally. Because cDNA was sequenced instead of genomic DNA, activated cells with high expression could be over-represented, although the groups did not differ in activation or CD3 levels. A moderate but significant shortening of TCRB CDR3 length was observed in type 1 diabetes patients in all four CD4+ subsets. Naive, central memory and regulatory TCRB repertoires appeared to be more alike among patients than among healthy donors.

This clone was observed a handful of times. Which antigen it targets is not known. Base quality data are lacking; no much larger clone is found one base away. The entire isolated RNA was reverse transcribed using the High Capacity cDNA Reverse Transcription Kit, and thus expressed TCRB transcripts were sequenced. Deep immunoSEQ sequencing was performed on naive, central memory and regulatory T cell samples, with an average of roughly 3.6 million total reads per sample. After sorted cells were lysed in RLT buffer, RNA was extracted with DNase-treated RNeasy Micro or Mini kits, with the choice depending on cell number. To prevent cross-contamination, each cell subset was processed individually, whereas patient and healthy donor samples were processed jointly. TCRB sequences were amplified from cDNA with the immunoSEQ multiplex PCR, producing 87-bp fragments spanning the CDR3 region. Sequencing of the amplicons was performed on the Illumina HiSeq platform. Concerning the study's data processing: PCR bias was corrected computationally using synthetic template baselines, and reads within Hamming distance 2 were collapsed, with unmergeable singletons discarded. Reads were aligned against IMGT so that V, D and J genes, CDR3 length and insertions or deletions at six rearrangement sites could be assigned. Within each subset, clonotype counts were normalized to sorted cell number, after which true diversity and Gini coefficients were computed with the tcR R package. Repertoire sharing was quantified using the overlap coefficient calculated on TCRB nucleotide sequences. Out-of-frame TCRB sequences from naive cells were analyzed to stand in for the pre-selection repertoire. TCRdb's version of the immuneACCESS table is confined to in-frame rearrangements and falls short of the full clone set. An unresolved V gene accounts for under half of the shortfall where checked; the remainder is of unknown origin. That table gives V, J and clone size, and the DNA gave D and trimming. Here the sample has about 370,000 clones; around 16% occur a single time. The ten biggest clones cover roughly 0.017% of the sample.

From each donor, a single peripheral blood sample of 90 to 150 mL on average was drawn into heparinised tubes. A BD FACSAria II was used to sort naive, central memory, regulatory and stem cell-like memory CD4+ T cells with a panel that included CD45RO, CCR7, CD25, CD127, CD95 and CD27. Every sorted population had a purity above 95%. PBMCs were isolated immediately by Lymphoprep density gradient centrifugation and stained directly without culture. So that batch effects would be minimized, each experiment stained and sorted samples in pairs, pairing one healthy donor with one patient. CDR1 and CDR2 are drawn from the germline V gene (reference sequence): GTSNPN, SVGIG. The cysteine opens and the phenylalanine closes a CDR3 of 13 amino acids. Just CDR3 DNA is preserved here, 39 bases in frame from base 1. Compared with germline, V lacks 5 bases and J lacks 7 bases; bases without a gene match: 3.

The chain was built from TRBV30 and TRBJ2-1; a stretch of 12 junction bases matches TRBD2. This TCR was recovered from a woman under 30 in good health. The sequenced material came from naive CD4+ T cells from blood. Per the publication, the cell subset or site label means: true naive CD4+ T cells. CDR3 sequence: CAWEGLAGNEQFF. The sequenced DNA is TGTGCCTGGGAGGGACTAGCGGGTAATGAGCAGTTCTTC.